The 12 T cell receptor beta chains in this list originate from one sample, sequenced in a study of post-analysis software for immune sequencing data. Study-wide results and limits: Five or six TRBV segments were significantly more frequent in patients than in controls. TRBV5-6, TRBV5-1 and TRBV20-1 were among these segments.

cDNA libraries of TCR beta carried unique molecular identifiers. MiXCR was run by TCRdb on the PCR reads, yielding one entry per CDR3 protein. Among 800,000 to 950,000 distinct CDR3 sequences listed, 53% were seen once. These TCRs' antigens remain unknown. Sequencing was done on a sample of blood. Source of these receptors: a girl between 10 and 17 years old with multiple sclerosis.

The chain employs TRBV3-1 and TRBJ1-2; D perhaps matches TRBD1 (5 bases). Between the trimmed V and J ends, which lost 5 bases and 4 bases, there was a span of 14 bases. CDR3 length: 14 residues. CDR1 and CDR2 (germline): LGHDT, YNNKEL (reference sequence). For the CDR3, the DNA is TGTGCCAGCAGCGACGGCCAGGGTGCCTATGGCTACACCTTC. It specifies CASSDGQGAYGYTF.

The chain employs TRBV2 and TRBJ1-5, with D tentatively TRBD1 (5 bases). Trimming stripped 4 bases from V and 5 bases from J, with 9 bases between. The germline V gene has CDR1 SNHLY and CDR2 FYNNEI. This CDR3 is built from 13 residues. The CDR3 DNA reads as TGTGCCAGCAGTGGAGGGGTTTATCAGCCCCAGCATTTT. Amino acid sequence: CASSGGVYQPQHF.

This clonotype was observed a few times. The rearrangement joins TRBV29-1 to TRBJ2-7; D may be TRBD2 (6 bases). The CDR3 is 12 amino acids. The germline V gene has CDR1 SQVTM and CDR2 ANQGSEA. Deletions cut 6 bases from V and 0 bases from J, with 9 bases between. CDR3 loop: CSVLASSYEQYF. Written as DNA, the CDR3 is TGCAGCGTCCTAGCGAGCTCCTACGAGCAGTACTTC.

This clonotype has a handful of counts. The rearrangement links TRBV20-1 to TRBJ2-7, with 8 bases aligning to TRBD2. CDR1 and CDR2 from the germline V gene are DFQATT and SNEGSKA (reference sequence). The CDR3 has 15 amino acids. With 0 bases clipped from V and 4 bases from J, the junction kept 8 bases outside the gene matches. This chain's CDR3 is CSARDAVAGRYEQYF. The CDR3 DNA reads TGCAGTGCTAGAGACGCAGTAGCGGGACGATACGAGCAGTACTTC.

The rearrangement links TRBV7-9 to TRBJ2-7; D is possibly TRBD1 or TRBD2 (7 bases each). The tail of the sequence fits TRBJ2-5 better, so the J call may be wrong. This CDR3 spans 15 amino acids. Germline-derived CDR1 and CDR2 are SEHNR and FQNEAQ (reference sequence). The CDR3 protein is CASSPGGRELETQYF. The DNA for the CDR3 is TGTGCCAGCAGCCCAGGGGGGCGGGAGCTGGAGACCCAGTACTTC.

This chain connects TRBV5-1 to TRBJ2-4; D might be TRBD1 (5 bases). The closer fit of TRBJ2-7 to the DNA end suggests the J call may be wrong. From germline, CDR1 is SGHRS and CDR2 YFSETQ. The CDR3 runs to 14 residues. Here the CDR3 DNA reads TGCGCCAGCGGCCGGACGGCAGGGAACTACGAGCAGTACTTC. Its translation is CASGRTAGNYEQYF.

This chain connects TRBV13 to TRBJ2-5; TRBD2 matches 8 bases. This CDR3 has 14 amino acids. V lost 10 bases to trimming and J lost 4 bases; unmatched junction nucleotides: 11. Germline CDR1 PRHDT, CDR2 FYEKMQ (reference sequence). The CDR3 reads CATRNGRGTETQYF. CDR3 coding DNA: TGTGCCACTCGAAACGGGAGGGGAACAGAGACCCAGTACTTC.

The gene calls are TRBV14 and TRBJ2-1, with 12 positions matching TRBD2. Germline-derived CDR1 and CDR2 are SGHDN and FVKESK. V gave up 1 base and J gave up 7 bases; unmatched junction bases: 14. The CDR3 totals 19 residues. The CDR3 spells CASSQGAPSLAGGRNEQFF. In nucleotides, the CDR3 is TGTGCCAGCAGCCAAGGGGCACCCTCCCTAGCGGGGGGGCGGAATGAGCAGTTCTTC.

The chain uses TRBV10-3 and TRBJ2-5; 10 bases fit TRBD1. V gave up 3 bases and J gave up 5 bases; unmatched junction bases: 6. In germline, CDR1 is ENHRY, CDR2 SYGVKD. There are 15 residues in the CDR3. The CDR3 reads CAISDRDRGLETQYF. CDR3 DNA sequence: TGTGCCATCAGTGACCGGGACAGGGGCTTGGAGACCCAGTACTTC.

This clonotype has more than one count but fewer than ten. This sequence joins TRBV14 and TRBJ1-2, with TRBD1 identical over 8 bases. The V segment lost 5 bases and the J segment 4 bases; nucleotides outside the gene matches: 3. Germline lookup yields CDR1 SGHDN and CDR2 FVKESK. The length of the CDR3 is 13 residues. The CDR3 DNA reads TGTGCCAGCAGCGCAGGGGGCGTCTATGGCTACACCTTC. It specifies CASSAGGVYGYTF.

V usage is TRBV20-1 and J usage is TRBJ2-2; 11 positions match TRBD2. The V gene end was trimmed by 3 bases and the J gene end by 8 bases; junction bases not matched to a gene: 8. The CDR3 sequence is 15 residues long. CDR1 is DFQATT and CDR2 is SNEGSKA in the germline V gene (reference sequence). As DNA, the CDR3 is TGCAGTGCTAGGGGTAGCGGGAGGGCCCGTGGGGAGCTGTTTTTT. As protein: CSARGSGRARGELFF.

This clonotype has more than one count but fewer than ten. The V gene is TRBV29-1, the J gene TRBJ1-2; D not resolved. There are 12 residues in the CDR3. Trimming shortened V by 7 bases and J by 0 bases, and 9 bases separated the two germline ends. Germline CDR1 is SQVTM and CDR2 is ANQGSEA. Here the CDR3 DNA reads TGCAGCGCAGCTCCAGCTAACTATGGCTACACCTTC. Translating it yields CSAAPANYGYTF. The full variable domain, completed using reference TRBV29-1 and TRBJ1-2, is SAVISQKPSRDICQRGTSLTIQCQVDSQVTMMFWYRQQPGQSLTLIATANQGSEATYESGFVIDKFPISRPNLTFSTLTVSNMSPEDSSIYLCSAAPANYGYTFGSGTRLTVV.